This T cell receptor beta chain appears in the sequencing data of a study of T-cell reconstitution after alpha-beta-depleted transplantation in children. It was with unique molecular identifiers that the TCRbeta library was prepared. A single record per CDR3 protein comes from TCRdb applying MiXCR to the PCR reads. This sample has 550,000 to 800,000 distinct CDR3 sequences, with 13% found just once. This clonotype has ten or more counts. Its antigen is currently unknown. The study's findings and limits: T-cell numbers and diversity, one year after transplant, stemmed largely from T cells that were newly produced. Expanded graft clones, several hundred of them, were reportedly the source of alpha-beta T cells about two months after transplant.

The sequence came from a girl aged 2-10 years with congenital amegakaryocytic thrombocytopenia, due to receive a stem cell transplant. This material consisted of PBMCs, taken before TCRalphabeta/CD19-depleted stem cell transplant.

The CDR3 DNA follows: TGCAGTGCCCACCAGGTGGATGAGCAGTTCTTC. It encodes CSAHQVDEQFF. The chain uses TRBV20-1 and TRBJ2-1; D not certain. V lost 6 bases to trimming and J lost 8 bases, with 11 bases between them. The CDR3 length is 11 residues. Germline CDR1 is DFQATT and CDR2 is SNEGSKA (reference sequence).